Listed here are 2 T cell receptor beta chains from one sample, sequenced in a study of T-cell memory formation after mild COVID-19. A single record per CDR3 protein comes from TCRdb applying MiXCR to the 5' RACE reads. The sample comprises about 290,000 distinct CDR3 sequences, approximately 16% of which are singletons, and 22% rests with the top ten. Material for sequencing was PBMCs or a T cell subset sorted from them (not recorded which). The receptor set was obtained from a man aged 18-30 years who had mild COVID-19 (a few samples of this study predate the infection). Cell type and time point are not known.

This clonotype was seen only a few times. The chain employs TRBV6-2 or TRBV6-3 and TRBJ1-2, with D possibly being TRBD1 (5 bases). The CDR3 consists of 14 residues. Germline V gene lookup returns CDR1 MNHEY and CDR2 SVGEGT. The V end was cut by 5 bases, the J end by 4 bases, with 14 bases between. The CDR3 nucleotides are TGTGCCAGCAGTCACCGGGGCAGTCCCTATGGCTACACCTTC. This sequence encodes CASSHRGSPYGYTF.

This clonotype was observed at least ten times. The chain uses TRBV5-1 and TRBJ2-3; no reliable D call. CDR3 length: 11 residues. CDR1 is SGHRS, CDR2 YFSETQ, per germline. The V gene lost 4 bases and the J gene lost 8 bases, with 8 bases spanning the gap. In DNA form, the CDR3 reads TGCGCCAGCAGCCTCGCGGCTACGCAGTATTTT. Translated: CASSLAATQYF.